What follows describes a single T cell receptor beta chain. The specificity of this receptor is unknown. Per-base quality was not reported, and no clone a single base away is much larger than it. The record originates from a study of OX40 agonist ivuxolimab in advanced cancers. In the study overall: Ivuxolimab was a fully human IgG2 agonistic monoclonal antibody targeting the costimulatory receptor OX40 (CD134). Of the 50 to 55 dose-escalation patients, hepatocellular carcinoma was present in about 20, melanoma in roughly 15, renal cell carcinoma in 9 and head and neck cancer in 9. A male proportion of approximately 83% and a mean age of around 60 years, ranging from 23 to 79, were recorded for the dose-escalation cohort. Prior anti-PD-1, anti-PD-L1 or anti-CTLA-4 therapy was permitted, and roughly two fifths of dose-escalation patients had received checkpoint inhibitors. The paper reports the monotherapy dose-escalation portion (N = 52 patients) of the phase I ivuxolimab trial. Three dose-escalation patients achieved partial responses, one with hepatocellular carcinoma and two with cutaneous melanoma. Intravenous ivuxolimab was administered to patients every 2 weeks at six dose levels: 0.01, 0.1, 0.3, 1.5, 3 and 10 mg/kg. Peripheral TCRbeta sequencing was intended to test whether TCR sequence diversity was altered and clonal T-cell expansion was caused by ivuxolimab. Broad study findings and their caveats: In the 0.1-3.0 mg/kg groups, partial responders were among the patients with the lowest normalized peripheral clonal expansion, particularly in CD8+ T cells. At doses from 0.1 to 3.0 mg/kg, clonal expansion was seen in both CD4+ and CD8+ blood T cells between baseline and week 6. On average, CD8+ T cells showed more expanded clones than CD4+ T cells after ivuxolimab. Low levels of normalized T-cell clonal expansion were also seen in some patients who did not respond. Antigen specificity was not determined for the clonally expanded peripheral T cells.

The trial excluded patients who had a history of autoimmune disease or were on systemic immunosuppression. Peripheral blood for TCR sequencing was drawn from every dose cohort at baseline, at cycle 4 day 1 and at cycle 7 day 1. The samples were drawn from a first-in-human, open-label, multicenter phase I dose-escalation trial of ivuxolimab. Adults with locally advanced or metastatic melanoma, renal cell carcinoma, hepatocellular carcinoma or head and neck squamous cell carcinoma were enrolled in the trial. CD4+ and CD8+ T cells were sorted separately from peripheral blood before TCR sequencing. To sequence the TCRbeta CDR3 region, genomic DNA was isolated from the sorted cells. The immunoSEQ Assay was used to sequence the TCRbeta CDR3 regions. TCRdb took this table from immuneACCESS and kept in-frame rearrangements with V and J called. Such tables lack part of the clones; where checked against another copy, unresolved V genes explain under half of the gap, and the rest is unexplained. For this sample the table gives 65,000 to 100,000 clones, of which about 90% were detected only once. Approximately 7.7% of the sample goes to the ten largest clones.

The CDR3 numbers 16 residues from cysteine through phenylalanine. This entry keeps only the CDR3 DNA: 48 bases, framed from base 1. Reading the germline V gene (reference sequence) gives CDR1 LNHNV and CDR2 YYDKDF. Cut back by 1 base and 8 bases, the V and J ends lie 20 bases apart. This chain joins TRBV15 to TRBJ1-2; TRBD1 is a weak D gene call, 5 bases matching. The clonotype was recovered from an adult with an advanced solid tumor such as melanoma, head and neck, liver or kidney cancer. The sample in question was CD4+ or CD8+ T cells sorted from blood, obtained in a trial of the OX40 agonist ivuxolimab. The CDR3 protein: CATSRVGVGGPRGYTF. The nucleotide sequence is TGTGCCACCAGCAGAGTAGGGGTTGGGGGACCGAGGGGCTACACCTTC. Here the CDR3 is joined to the reference TRBV15 and TRBJ1-2 genes, and the full variable domain is: DAMVIQNPRYQVTQFGKPVTLSCSQTLNHNVMYWYQQKSSQAPKLLFHYYDKDFNNEADTPDNFQSRRPNTSFCFLDIRSPGLGDTAMYLCATSRVGVGGPRGYTFGSGTRLTVV.